A single sample gave rise to the 31 T cell receptor beta chains below, sequenced in a study of T cell responses to AZD1222 COVID-19 vaccine. Clones were read by immunoSEQ multiplex PCR, and TCRdb kept only the in-frame ones, dropping some. Of about 130,000 clones in the sample, roughly 88% are singletons; the top ten hold approximately 4.5%. The material was peripheral blood, obtained on day 0 of MenACWY control vaccination. These receptors originate from an adult in good health.

This chain joins TRBV7-3 and TRBJ1-6; D gene ambiguous. Germline assignment: CDR1 SGHTA and CDR2 FQGTGA. This CDR3 spans 13 amino acids. V shed 2 bases and J shed 9 bases, with 8 bases lying between them. The CDR3 here is CASSLDTGSPLHF. Here the CDR3 DNA reads TGTGCCAGCAGCTTAGACACTGGTTCACCCCTCCACTTT.

This clone was seen a few times. The rearrangement uses TRBV4-1 and TRBJ2-2; D uncertain. Trimming took 3 bases from V and 1 from J, leaving 3 bases between them. The CDR3 covers 13 residues. Germline V CDR1 and CDR2: MGHRA, YSYEKL. The CDR3 protein is CASSHQNTGELFF. Here the CDR3 DNA reads TGCGCCAGCAGCCACCAGAACACCGGGGAGCTGTTTTTT.

The V gene is TRBV7-2, the J gene TRBJ2-3; TRBD2 aligns across 8 bases. CDR3 length equals 16 residues. The junction had 5 bases not matched to a gene; V was cut back by 3 bases and J by 0 bases. CDR1 SGHTA and CDR2 FQGNSA come from the germline V gene. The CDR3 DNA reads as TGTGCCAGCAGCTTGCTCGGGACTAGTAGCACAGATACGCAGTATTTT. Its translation is CASSLLGTSSTDTQYF. The full variable domain, rest sourced from reference TRBV7-2 and TRBJ2-3, is GAGVSQSPSNKVTEKGKDVELRCDPISGHTALYWYRQSLGQGLEFLIYFQGNSAPDKSGLPSDRFSAERTGGSVSTLTIQRTQQEDSAVYLCASSLLGTSSTDTQYFGPGTRLTVL.

The rearrangement links TRBV4-2 to TRBJ2-2; D unresolved. The CDR3 has 14 amino acids. Trimming stripped 1 base from V and 1 base from J, with 4 bases between. Per the germline V gene, CDR1 is LGHNA and CDR2 is YNFKEQ. CDR3 residues: CASSQARNTGELFF. As DNA, the CDR3 is TGTGCCAGCAGCCAAGCGAGGAACACCGGGGAGCTGTTTTTT.

In this sample, this clone turned up once. The chain links TRBV19 to TRBJ1-2, with D possibly matching TRBD1 (6 bases). The CDR3 is 14 residues long. Looked up from germline, CDR1 is LNHDA and CDR2 is SQIVND (reference sequence). V was shortened by 9 bases and J by 7 bases, with 21 bases between the two germline ends. CDR3 in DNA: TGTGCCAGCAGCTTGGATGCGGGGGGCGGTGGCTACACCTTC. It encodes CASSLDAGGGGYTF.

The chain couples TRBV12-3 or TRBV12-4 to TRBJ1-1, with D unclear. V lost 6 bases and J lost 5, with 10 bases in between. The length of the CDR3 is 12 residues. In nucleotides, the CDR3 is TGTGCCAGCAGCCCTGGGAGAACTGAAGCTTTCTTT. This encodes CASSPGRTEAFF.

To note about this clone: The junction does not match germline at one end; this may be a read error. This sequence joins TRBV7-9 and TRBJ2-7, with TRBD2 matching over 8 bases. CDR1 and CDR2 (germline): SEHNR, FQNEAQ (reference sequence). This CDR3 comprises 15 residues. In DNA, the CDR3 is TGTGCCGGCAGCATCAGCGGGGGTAGCTCCTACGAGCAGTACTTC. Encoded protein: CAGSISGGSSYEQYF.

In its sample, this clone was seen once. The gene calls are TRBV6-5 and TRBJ2-2; D is possibly TRBD2 (6 bases). The germline V gene encodes CDR1 MNHEY and CDR2 SVGAGI. The CDR3 is 14 amino acids. V gave up 2 bases and J gave up 8 bases, with 12 bases separating them. The CDR3 spells CASSYTSWAGELFF. DNA for the CDR3: TGTGCCAGCAGTTACACTAGCTGGGCAGGGGAGCTGTTTTTT.

In this sample, this clone turned up once. The chain is built from TRBV29-1 and TRBJ1-2; D is perhaps TRBD1 (6 bases). Deletions cut 2 bases from V and 6 bases from J, with 16 bases between. Germline V gene data show CDR1 as SQVTM and CDR2 as ANQGSEA. The CDR3 extends over 14 amino acids. CDR3 nucleotide sequence: TGCAGCGTTGAACGAACTCAGGGGATCGATGGCTACACCTTC. Translated, it gives CSVERTQGIDGYTF.

The chain carries TRBV28 and TRBJ1-2, with a tentative D call TRBD1 (5 bases). The CDR3 is 12 amino acids. V shed 4 bases and J shed 4 bases, with 7 bases lying between them. Germline V lookup: CDR1 MDHEN, CDR2 SYDVKM. For the CDR3, the DNA is TGTGCCAGCAGTTATAGGGGCTATGGCTACACCTTC. The encoded protein is CASSYRGYGYTF.

This chain joins TRBV24-1 and TRBJ2-3; TRBD2 matches at 11 bases. The V segment lost 4 bases and the J segment 4 bases; nucleotides outside the gene matches: 6. Germline CDR1 is KGHDR and CDR2 is SFDVKD. The CDR3 length is 16 residues. The CDR3 sequence is CATSEQGTSGSDTQYF. In DNA, the CDR3 is TGTGCCACCAGTGAGCAAGGGACTAGCGGTTCAGATACGCAGTATTTT.

V gene TRBV19 combines with J gene TRBJ1-2, with unresolved D. CDR3 length: 15 residues. Trimming pared 6 bases from V and 0 bases from J, leaving 14 bases between. Germline values: CDR1 LNHDA, CDR2 SQIVND (reference sequence). CDR3 loop: CASRTLEGTNYGYTF. The CDR3 DNA sequence: TGTGCCAGTAGGACGTTGGAGGGCACTAACTATGGCTACACCTTC.

V is TRBV5-1 and J is TRBJ2-3; 8 bases align to TRBD2. Trimming cost V 5 bases and J 6 bases; bases outside gene matches: 14. The CDR3 extends over 16 amino acids. Looked up from germline, CDR1 is SGHRS and CDR2 is YFSETQ. The CDR3 nucleotides are TGCGCCAGCAGTTTCCGGCCGGGGGGGTCCGCGGATACGCAGTATTTT. Protein sequence: CASSFRPGGSADTQYF.

The chain couples TRBV28 to TRBJ2-7, with 12 bases identical to TRBD2. CDR1 is MDHEN and CDR2 is SYDVKM in the germline V gene. With V trimmed by 3 bases and J by 1 base, 7 bases remained unmatched. This CDR3 region has 17 residues. The CDR3 reads CASSFATSGRTSYEQYF. As DNA, the CDR3 is TGTGCCAGCAGTTTTGCTACTAGCGGGAGGACGTCCTACGAGCAGTACTTC. The variable domain in full, with the rest retrieved from reference TRBV28 and TRBJ2-7, is DVKVTQSSRYLVKRTGEKVFLECVQDMDHENMFWYRQDPGLGLRLIYFSYDVKMKEKGDIPEGYSVSREKKERFSLILESASTNQTSMYLCASSFATSGRTSYEQYFGPGTRLTVT.

The chain joins TRBV7-8 to TRBJ1-1; possible D gene TRBD1, 6 bases. Trimming stripped 5 bases from V and 3 bases from J, with 16 bases between. Germline V gives CDR1 SGHVS, CDR2 FQNEAQ. This CDR3 is 15 amino acids long. The CDR3: CASSLQGRRDTEAFF. The CDR3 region has the DNA TGTGCCAGCAGCCTCCAGGGGCGACGGGACACTGAAGCTTTCTTT.

The chain has TRBV28 and TRBJ1-5; D is ambiguous. Germline CDR1 is MDHEN and CDR2 is SYDVKM. This CDR3 contains 13 residues. Deletions cut 7 bases from V and 3 bases from J, with 10 bases between. The CDR3, as DNA: TGTGCCAGCAAAGGGTATATCAATCAGCCCCAGCATTTT. The encoded protein is CASKGYINQPQHF.

This chain joins TRBV5-8 and TRBJ2-2, with 7 bases fitting TRBD2. This CDR3 is 16 amino acids long. From germline, CDR1 is SGHTS and CDR2 YDEGEE. After removal of 0 bases from V and 2 bases from J, the junction contained 4 bases not matched to a gene. The DNA of the CDR3 is TGTGCCAGCAGCTTGGAGGCGGGAGTAAACACCGGGGAGCTGTTTTTT. Translated: CASSLEAGVNTGELFF.

This clone appeared a few times. The V gene is TRBV10-3, the J gene TRBJ2-7, with D perhaps TRBD1 (7 bases). CDR3 size: 16 residues. V lost 2 bases, J lost 2 bases, and 16 bases lay in between. Looked up from germline, CDR1 is ENHRY and CDR2 is SYGVKD. The CDR3 DNA sequence: TGTGCCATCAGTGAGGTGGAGGGGGCTTTACCCTACGAGCAGTACTTC. This sequence encodes CAISEVEGALPYEQYF.

The V gene is TRBV4-1, the J gene TRBJ2-5; tentative D call: TRBD1 (5 bases). Trimming stripped 0 bases from V and 1 base from J, with 12 bases between. The germline CDR1 and CDR2 sequences are MGHRA and YSYEKL. CDR3 size: 16 residues. The CDR3 loop is CASSQDRSGAQETQYF. As DNA, the CDR3 is TGCGCCAGCAGCCAAGATCGAAGTGGGGCCCAAGAGACCCAGTACTTC.

The genes are TRBV20-1 and TRBJ2-7, with TRBD1 matching over 7 bases. CDR1 DFQATT and CDR2 SNEGSKA come from the germline V gene (reference sequence). Trimming took 5 bases from V and 3 from J; bases not matched to a gene: 1. The CDR3 extends over 11 amino acids. As DNA, the CDR3 is TGCAGTGCTGGGGACAGCTACGAGCAGTACGTC. This encodes CSAGDSYEQYV.

This chain joins TRBV28 and TRBJ2-2, with 8 bases lining up with TRBD2. Per the germline V gene, CDR1 is MDHEN and CDR2 is SYDVKM. The length of the CDR3 is 14 residues. Unmatched junction bases numbered 4, after V lost 8 bases and J lost 2 bases. The CDR3 reads CASQSGSNTGELFF. The CDR3 DNA sequence: TGTGCCAGCCAAAGCGGGAGTAACACCGGGGAGCTGTTTTTT.

The genes are TRBV30 and TRBJ2-7, with 7 bases fitting TRBD2. The trim removed 2 bases at V and 2 bases at J, leaving 15 bases unmatched. Germline V CDR1 and CDR2: GTSNPN, SVGIG (reference sequence). The CDR3 contains 17 residues. This CDR3 is CAWSTFSRLADTYEQYF. CDR3 nucleotides: TGTGCCTGGAGTACCTTTTCTCGGCTAGCGGATACCTACGAGCAGTACTTC.

V is TRBV3-1 (or the pseudogene TRBV3-2) and J is TRBJ2-1; 10 positions match TRBD2. J was trimmed by 8 bases and V by 3 bases; bases with no gene match: 4. CDR1 LGHDT and CDR2 YNNKEL come from the germline V gene (reference sequence). The CDR3 is 14 amino acids. CDR3 DNA sequence: TGTGCCAGCAGCCACAGCGGGGGGGCTGATGAGCAGTTCTTC. Protein: CASSHSGGADEQFF.

In this sample, this clone turned up once. The chain carries TRBV28 and TRBJ2-3; D might be TRBD1 (6 bases). CDR3 length: 16 amino acids. The V gene's germline CDR1 is MDHEN and CDR2 SYDVKM. V was cut by 6 bases and J by 1 base, with 17 bases left in between. The CDR3 DNA reads as TGTGCCAGCAGCCCCATTAGTCACAGGGGCACAGATACGCAGTATTTT. Translating gives CASSPISHRGTDTQYF.

This clone appeared once. J is TRBJ2-2 and V is TRBV19; 9 nucleotides align to TRBD1. CDR3 length: 17 residues. Germline-derived CDR1 and CDR2 are LNHDA and SQIVND (reference sequence). V dropped 1 base and J dropped 5; count of bases not matched to a gene: 8. The CDR3 region is CASSIAGGTGITGELFF. CDR3 sequence (DNA): TGTGCCAGTAGTATAGCAGGAGGGACAGGGATAACCGGGGAGCTGTTTTTT.

The CDR3 sequence: CASSTPRQGSYTF. The CDR3 nucleotides are TGTGCCAGCAGTACCCCTAGGCAGGGGAGCTACACCTTC. This chain links TRBV28 with TRBJ1-2; D might be TRBD1 (6 bases). The CDR3 is 13 residues long. The germline CDR1 and CDR2 sequences are MDHEN and SYDVKM. V dropped 5 bases and J dropped 9 bases, with 16 bases sitting between them.

The chain uses TRBV5-1 and TRBJ1-2; D is uncertain. CDR3 size: 14 residues. V lost 2 bases, J lost 2 bases, and 10 bases lay in between. Germline CDR1 SGHRS, CDR2 YFSETQ. The CDR3 region is CASSLLSGNYGYTF. The CDR3 bases are TGCGCCAGCAGCTTATTATCCGGAAACTATGGCTACACCTTC.

This chain uses TRBV15 with TRBJ2-7; 8 bases are shared with TRBD1. The J segment lost 4 bases and the V segment lost 0 bases, leaving 5 bases of the junction unmatched. The CDR3 has 15 amino acids. The V gene's germline CDR1 is LNHNV and CDR2 YYDKDF (reference sequence). The CDR3 here is CATSRDSQGAYEQYF. CDR3 nucleotide sequence: TGTGCCACCAGCAGAGACTCCCAGGGGGCATACGAGCAGTACTTC.

This clone was recorded once. The chain carries TRBV28 and TRBJ2-2; TRBD1 might be the D (5 bases). Germline V gene sequence: CDR1 MDHEN, CDR2 SYDVKM. The CDR3 length is 13 residues. Trimming pared 6 bases from V and 7 bases from J, leaving 12 bases between. DNA of the CDR3: TGTGCCAGCAGCCCAGGGCTTGGCGGGGAGCTGTTTTTT. Translation: CASSPGLGGELFF.

This clone was detected only a few times. This rearrangement joins TRBV28 to TRBJ1-1, with 7 positions matching TRBD1. Germline V gene lookup returns CDR1 MDHEN and CDR2 SYDVKM. The CDR3 contains 12 residues. V trimming: 10 bases; J trimming: 7 bases; junction bases outside the gene matches: 9. The CDR3 DNA follows: TGTGCCATCGCGAACGGGGACAGTGAAGCTTTCTTT. Residues: CAIANGDSEAFF.

This chain connects TRBV28 to TRBJ2-7; 11 nucleotides line up with TRBD1. This CDR3 is built from 13 residues. CDR1 is MDHEN, CDR2 SYDVKM, per germline. Germline trimming cut 8 bases from V and 3 bases from J; bases unmatched to any gene: 3. This CDR3 reads CASWGQGGYEQYF. Here the CDR3 DNA reads TGTGCCAGCTGGGGACAGGGGGGCTACGAGCAGTACTTC. Variable domain in full (rest from reference TRBV28 and TRBJ2-7): DVKVTQSSRYLVKRTGEKVFLECVQDMDHENMFWYRQDPGLGLRLIYFSYDVKMKEKGDIPEGYSVSREKKERFSLILESASTNQTSMYLCASWGQGGYEQYFGPGTRLTVT.